This T cell receptor (beta chain) was sequenced for a study of shared clonotypes between healthy human individuals. Profiling relied on immunoSEQ multiplex PCR, and the TCRdb table lists in-frame clones only, not all of them. The sample has fewer than 400,000 clones, about 74% seen once. This TCR was sampled from a man aged 30 to 39 in good health. Sequencing was performed on memory CD4+ T cells sorted from blood. This sample's subset: CD45RA-negative fraction.

In DNA form, the CDR3 reads TGTGCCAGCAGTGAAACACCCGGGACTAGCCATCTTTATCCAAGGGCCAATGAGCAGTTCTTC. This translates into CASSETPGTSHLYPRANEQFF. The chain couples TRBV6-1 to TRBJ2-1, with 9 bases fitting TRBD2. Per germline, CDR1 MNHNS and CDR2 SASEGT. Trimming at V came to 2 bases and at J to 6 bases, leaving 23 bases not matched to a gene. The CDR3 loop spans 21 amino acids.